The 17 T cell receptor beta chains in this list originate from one sample, sequenced in a study of blood T cells in healthy people across ages. Alongside a J-beta primer mix, a sample-barcoded 5' primer served in a second PCR lasting roughly 7 to 12 cycles. TCRdb recomputed calls from the 5' RACE reads with MiXCR, one row per CDR3 protein. This sample has 1.5 million to 1.8 million distinct CDR3 sequences, with approximately 39% found just once. What was sequenced was blood. These receptors were collected from a young woman in good health.

The chain uses TRBV27 and TRBJ2-4; 11 positions match TRBD1. The tail of the sequence fits TRBJ2-7 better, so the J call may be wrong. The CDR3 has 15 amino acids. Germline V CDR1 and CDR2: MNHEY, SMNVEV (reference sequence). The CDR3 nucleotides read TGTGCCAGCAGTTCCCGGACAGGGGGCTGGTACGAGCAGTACTTC. Encoded protein: CASSSRTGGWYEQYF.

V is TRBV6-5 and J is TRBJ2-1; 7 bases line up with TRBD2. Looked up from germline, CDR1 is MNHEY and CDR2 is SVGAGI. The V and J ends lost 5 bases and 6 bases, in that order; junction bases with no gene match: 10. This CDR3 has 15 amino acids. The CDR3 nucleotides are TGTGCCAGCAGTCGCGCGGGAGATAAGGGCAATGAGCAGTTCTTC. Translation gives CASSRAGDKGNEQFF.

This clonotype was seen a few times. The gene calls are TRBV11-2 and TRBJ1-2; D call uncertain. V was trimmed by 6 bases and J by 10 bases, leaving 24 bases between them. Per the germline V gene, CDR1 is SGHAT and CDR2 is FQNNGV. This CDR3 has 15 amino acids. The CDR3 nucleotides read TGTGCCAGCAGGTCTCCCGGGCGAATGGGAGACGCCTACACCTTC. Translation gives CASRSPGRMGDAYTF. The full variable domain, its missing parts supplied by reference TRBV11-2 and TRBJ1-2, is EAGVAQSPRYKIIEKRQSVAFWCNPISGHATLYWYQQILGQGPKLLIQFQNNGVVDDSQLPKDRFSAERLKGVDSTLKIQPAKLEDSAVYLCASRSPGRMGDAYTFGSGTRLTVV.

The rearrangement uses TRBV4-3 and TRBJ2-5, with D possibly being TRBD1 (6 bases). The CDR3 is 18 residues long. Trimming left V 4 bases short and J 1 base short, with 22 bases between. CDR1 is LGHNA and CDR2 is YSLEER in the germline V gene. For the CDR3, the DNA is TGCGCCAGCAGCCTAAGGGAATTCCGGGACATTAGCCAAGAGACCCAGTACTTC. This encodes CASSLREFRDISQETQYF.

The V call is TRBV10-3, the J call TRBJ2-7; no reliable D call. The CDR3 loop spans 13 amino acids. Per the germline V gene, CDR1 is ENHRY and CDR2 is SYGVKD. V was pared by 10 bases and J by 4 bases, with 17 bases between. The CDR3: CATLRATGYEQYF. The DNA for the CDR3 is TGTGCCACGCTGCGTGCCACCGGGTACGAGCAGTACTTC.

This CDR3 reads CASSTETRYNEQYF. Here the CDR3 DNA reads TGTGCCAGCAGCACTGAGACTAGGTACAATGAGCAGTACTTC. The rearrangement links TRBV7-9 to TRBJ2-1; TRBD2 is a possible D gene (6 bases). Near its end, the DNA agrees better with TRBJ2-7, so the J call may be wrong. CDR3 length: 14 amino acids. Looked up from germline, CDR1 is SEHNR and CDR2 is FQNEAQ (reference sequence).

The sample holds a few counts of this clonotype. DNA for the CDR3: TGCAGTGCTCCTACCAGCGGGAGGGCCTTAGATACGCAGTATTTT. Protein: CSAPTSGRALDTQYF. V gene TRBV20-1 combines with J gene TRBJ2-3; TRBD2 aligns across 10 bases. The V segment lost 5 bases and the J segment 5 bases; nucleotides outside the gene matches: 10. CDR1 and CDR2 from the germline V gene are DFQATT and SNEGSKA (reference sequence). The CDR3 runs to 15 residues.

A few counts support this clonotype. The chain has TRBV6-5 and TRBJ2-7; perhaps TRBD2 as D (5 bases). Trimming left V 2 bases short and J 0 bases short, with 11 bases between. The CDR3 covers 15 residues. Germline CDR1 reads MNHEY; CDR2 reads SVGAGI. The CDR3 loop reads CASSYTEVPSYEQYF. In DNA, the CDR3 is TGTGCCAGCAGTTACACGGAGGTGCCCTCCTACGAGCAGTACTTC.

This clonotype was seen a handful of times. Compared with germline, one end of the junction differs, possibly owing to a read error. The chain has TRBV27 and TRBJ2-1, with 7 bases fitting TRBD1. The CDR3 is 15 amino acids. Germline values: CDR1 MNHEY, CDR2 SMNVEV (reference sequence). CDR3 DNA sequence: TGTGCCAGCAGTTTGGGACAGTACTCCCACAATGAGCAGTTCTTC. Protein sequence: CASSLGQYSHNEQFF.

This chain connects TRBV21-1 to TRBJ2-5; the D call in the table, TRBD1, was not verified against the DNA. TRBV21-1 is listed as a pseudogene. The CDR3 has 16 residues. CDR3 DNA sequence: TGTGCCAGCAGGGAAGGGACAGGGGGCAAACAAGAGACCCAGTACTTC. Protein sequence: CASREGTGGKQETQYF.

This clonotype was counted between two and nine times. The V call is TRBV5-1, the J call TRBJ1-2, with D unresolved. The V gene lost 4 bases and the J gene lost 0 bases, with 16 bases spanning the gap. Germline lookup yields CDR1 SGHRS and CDR2 YFSETQ. CDR3 length: 16 residues. This CDR3 is CASSQASGSSNYGYTF. CDR3 nucleotides: TGCGCCAGCAGCCAGGCATCTGGATCGTCTAACTATGGCTACACCTTC.

This clonotype was recorded a few times. The CDR3 sequence is CSARDAGGKNIQYF. Written as DNA, the CDR3 is TGCAGTGCTAGAGATGCAGGGGGCAAAAACATTCAGTACTTC. The chain couples TRBV20-1 to TRBJ2-4, with 7 nucleotides matching TRBD1. V lost 0 bases to trimming and J lost 3 bases; unmatched junction nucleotides: 2. The germline V gene encodes CDR1 DFQATT and CDR2 SNEGSKA (reference sequence). CDR3 length: 14 residues.

This clonotype has just a few counts. The chain is built from TRBV28 and TRBJ2-7; 11 nucleotides line up with TRBD2. Germline CDR1 MDHEN, CDR2 SYDVKM. After removal of 6 bases from V and 0 bases from J, the junction contained 7 bases not matched to a gene. There are 16 residues in the CDR3. CDR3: CASSSTTSGISYEQYF. The CDR3 DNA follows: TGTGCCAGCAGCTCGACGACTAGCGGGATCTCCTACGAGCAGTACTTC.

This clonotype was counted a few times. The rearrangement uses TRBV7-2 and TRBJ1-1, with D possibly TRBD1 on 5 matching bases. The CDR3 contains 14 residues. The germline V gene has CDR1 SGHTA and CDR2 FQGNSA. V shed 5 bases and J shed 7 bases, with 17 bases lying between them. Written as DNA, the CDR3 is TGTGCCAGCAGCCTACGCCAGTCAGGGAGTGAAGCTTTCTTT. It yields the protein CASSLRQSGSEAFF.

DNA of the CDR3: TGTGCCAGCGCGAGCTCTGGGGCCAACGTCCTGACTTTC. Translated, it gives CASASSGANVLTF. The chain links TRBV6-1 to TRBJ2-6; D unresolved. The CDR3 loop spans 13 amino acids. The germline gives CDR1 MNHNS, CDR2 SASEGT. V dropped 8 bases and J dropped 0 bases, with 5 bases sitting between them.

The V call is TRBV6-5, the J call TRBJ1-4; 8 positions match TRBD1. The V gene end was trimmed by 5 bases and the J gene end by 4 bases; junction bases not matched to a gene: 3. Germline V gives CDR1 MNHEY, CDR2 SVGAGI. The CDR3 consists of 14 residues. Here the CDR3 reads CASSRTGNNEKLFF. The CDR3 DNA reads as TGTGCCAGCAGTCGGACAGGGAATAATGAAAAACTGTTTTTT.

The chain employs TRBV6-5 and TRBJ1-1; TRBD1 matches at 9 bases. Germline V gene data show CDR1 as MNHEY and CDR2 as SVGAGI. The CDR3 contains 16 residues. Germline trimming cut 7 bases from V and 5 bases from J; bases unmatched to any gene: 14. The CDR3 bases are TGTGCCAGCATCTCGCATCGGACAGGGGATGAGACTGAAGCTTTCTTT. Amino acid sequence: CASISHRTGDETEAFF.